The rows below give T cell receptor beta chains drawn from one sample of a study of T cell repertoires in cytomegalovirus infection. In TCRdb, the reads were re-called with MiXCR into one record per CDR3 protein. The table records a few hundred thousand distinct CDR3 sequences, 9.5% of them present only once. Sequencing input: PBMCs. Source of these receptors: a human donor in good health (CMV status not recorded). Some clones in this sample may be carry-over from other donors' samples. The CDR3 runs from the conserved cysteine through the conserved F or W. A D gene is named only where the DNA matches it firmly. Clone size is not always given. Where it is, it says once, few, many or a class for expanded clones.

CDR3 | DNA | J | D | V | size
CASSPLEGTDYTF | TGTGCCAGCTCACCTCTCGAGGGGACGGACTACACCTTC | TRBJ1-2 | - | TRBV18 | few
CASSSAGGLYEQYF | TGTGCCAGCAGTTCCGCAGGGGGTCTCTACGAGCAGTACTTC | TRBJ2-7 | TRBD1 | TRBV27 | many
CASSTSMVREGHEQYF | TGTGCCAGCAGCACCTCTATGGTGCGGGAGGGCCACGAGCAGTACTTC | TRBJ2-7 | TRBD2 | TRBV28 | -
CASSGPWQLGELFF | TGTGCCAGCAGTGGGCCATGGCAGCTCGGGGAGCTGTTTTTT | TRBJ2-2 | - | TRBV28 | -
CASSLFPGDPDTQYF | TGTGCCAGCAGCTTATTTCCCGGGGATCCAGATACGCAGTATTTT | TRBJ2-3 | - | TRBV7-3 | -
CSARESSGVYYNEQFF | TGCAGTGCTAGAGAGTCTAGCGGGGTGTACTACAATGAGCAGTTCTTC | TRBJ2-1 | TRBD2 | TRBV20-1 | few
CASSLAGGGWPGANVLTF | TGTGCCAGCAGCTTAGCAGGGGGGGGCTGGCCTGGGGCCAACGTCCTGACTTTC | TRBJ2-6 | - | TRBV7-2 | many
CSARVSGRARMNEQFF | TGCAGTGCTAGAGTCTCAGGACGGGCTCGGATGAATGAGCAGTTCTTC | TRBJ2-1 | - | TRBV20-1 | -
CASSWIFDRMNTEAFF | TGTGCCAGCAGCTGGATCTTCGACAGAATGAACACTGAAGCTTTCTTT | TRBJ1-1 | - | TRBV7-2 | many
CASSLDSGRGYNEQFF | TGTGCCAGCAGCTTAGATAGCGGGAGGGGGTACAATGAGCAGTTCTTC | TRBJ2-1 | TRBD2 | TRBV7-2 | many
CASSQLDRGHGELFF | TGTGCCAGCAGCCAATTGGACAGGGGGCACGGGGAGCTGTTTTTT | TRBJ2-2 | TRBD1 | TRBV4-2 | few
CSAWDRGRNEQYF | TGCAGTGCCTGGGACAGGGGGCGGAACGAGCAGTACTTC | TRBJ2-7 | TRBD1 | TRBV20-1 | -
CASSIYTYNEQFF | TGTGCCAGTAGTATCTACACTTACAATGAGCAGTTCTTC | TRBJ2-1 | - | TRBV19 | -
CASRTDGTYEQYF | TGCGCCAGCAGGACAGATGGGACCTACGAGCAGTACTTC | TRBJ2-7 | - | TRBV5-1 | many
CASSTYSRGREQYF | TGTGCCAGCAGCACCTATTCCAGGGGCAGGGAGCAGTACTTC | TRBJ2-7 | - | TRBV7-6 | few
CASRETGGWHQPQHF | TGTGCCAGCAGGGAAACAGGGGGCTGGCATCAGCCCCAGCATTTT | TRBJ1-5 | TRBD1 | TRBV28 | -
CASSFPTSGRANEQFF | TGTGCCAGCAGCTTCCCGACTAGCGGGAGGGCCAATGAGCAGTTCTTC | TRBJ2-1 | TRBD2 | TRBV7-2 | many
CATSRADSWNEQYF | TGTGCCACCAGCAGAGCGGACAGTTGGAACGAGCAGTACTTC | TRBJ2-7 | - | TRBV15 | -
CASSLETPNNEQFF | TGTGCCAGCAGTTTAGAGACGCCGAACAATGAGCAGTTCTTC | TRBJ2-1 | - | TRBV6-2/TRBV6-3 | -
CASSHSGTGGGTQYF | TGTGCCAGCAGCCATTCCGGGACGGGAGGAGGTACGCAGTATTTT | TRBJ2-3 | TRBD2 | TRBV3-1 | few
CASSQDVANVNTEAFF | TGCGCCAGCAGCCAAGATGTTGCCAACGTAAACACTGAAGCTTTCTTT | TRBJ1-1 | - | TRBV4-1 | many
CASSYGTETYEQYF | TGTGCCAGCAGTTACGGGACCGAAACCTACGAGCAGTACTTC | TRBJ2-7 | - | TRBV6-5 | -
CATSGGQGGRTDTQYF | TGTGCCACCAGCGGAGGACAGGGAGGGCGGACAGATACGCAGTATTTT | TRBJ2-3 | - | TRBV15 | -
CASRPAGGPETQYF | TGTGCCAGCAGACCAGCGGGGGGGCCGGAGACCCAGTACTTC | TRBJ2-5 | TRBD2 | TRBV6-2/TRBV6-3 | few
CASSGRTGSVDTQYF | TGTGCCAGCAGTGGGCGGACAGGCAGCGTGGATACGCAGTATTTT | TRBJ2-3 | TRBD1 | TRBV6-1 | few
CASTEAVYSNQPQHF | TGTGCCAGCACCGAGGCGGTTTATAGCAATCAGCCCCAGCATTTT | TRBJ1-5 | - | TRBV6-1 | many
CASWEEPGGPPYEQYF | TGTGCCAGCTGGGAGGAACCGGGAGGGCCACCCTACGAGCAGTACTTC | TRBJ2-7 | TRBD2 | TRBV28 | -
CASSPQGAEKLFF | TGTGCCAGCTCACCACAGGGGGCGGAAAAACTGTTTTTT | TRBJ1-4 | TRBD1 | TRBV18 | -
CASCRDRGSGETQYF | TGTGCCAGCTGTAGGGACAGGGGTAGTGGAGAGACCCAGTACTTC | TRBJ2-5 | TRBD1 | TRBV2 | once
CASERDSMNTEAFF | TGTGCCAGCGAACGGGACAGCATGAACACTGAAGCTTTCTTT | TRBJ1-1 | TRBD1 | TRBV6-2/TRBV6-3 | few
CASSLGILSPYEQYF | TGTGCCAGCAGTTTAGGCATCCTGAGTCCCTACGAGCAGTACTTC | TRBJ2-7 | - | TRBV12-3/TRBV12-4 | many
CSVASGGSYNEQFF | TGCAGCGTTGCGTCTGGTGGTTCCTACAATGAGCAGTTCTTC | TRBJ2-1 | - | TRBV29-1 | few
CASIRQGFRDTQYF | TGTGCCAGCATCAGACAGGGGTTCAGGGATACGCAGTATTTT | TRBJ2-3 | TRBD1 | TRBV28 | -
CSADRVVGETQYF | TGCAGTGCTGACAGGGTGGTGGGGGAGACCCAGTACTTC | TRBJ2-5 | TRBD1 | TRBV20-1 | -
CASSPRMASYTF | TGTGCCAGCAGCCCCAGGATGGCAAGTTACACCTTC | TRBJ1-2 | - | TRBV7-2 | -
CSAPQDTGELFF | TGCAGTGCTCCTCAGGACACCGGGGAGCTGTTTTTT | TRBJ2-2 | - | TRBV20-1 | few
CASTPTRGSLSYEQYF | TGTGCCAGTACCCCCACGCGGGGATCCCTTTCCTACGAGCAGTACTTC | TRBJ2-7 | - | TRBV19 | -
CASSSAAGSSYEQYF | TGTGCCAGCAGTTCTGCCGCGGGCAGCTCCTACGAGCAGTACTTC | TRBJ2-7 | - | TRBV6-6 | few
CASKYTGWVRVSTDTQYF | TGTGCCAGCAAATATACTGGTTGGGTCCGGGTGAGCACAGATACGCAGTATTTT | TRBJ2-3 | - | TRBV28 | -
CASSLRRGAEQYF | TGTGCCAGCAGTTTAAGGAGGGGGGCGGAGCAGTACTTC | TRBJ2-7 | - | TRBV27 | few
CASSPLGSTYNEQFF | TGTGCCAGCAGCCCACTAGGGTCTACCTACAATGAGCAGTTCTTC | TRBJ2-1 | - | TRBV11-2 | few
CASSNWASGRPHNEQFF | TGTGCCAGCAGCAACTGGGCTAGCGGGAGGCCCCACAATGAGCAGTTCTTC | TRBJ2-1 | TRBD2 | TRBV6-2/TRBV6-3 | -
CASSDGNEKLFF | TGTGCCAGCAGTGATGGAAATGAAAAACTGTTTTTT | TRBJ1-4 | - | TRBV2 | few
CASSLAGPSVYGYTF | TGTGCCAGCAGCTTAGCGGGTCCCTCCGTCTATGGCTACACCTTC | TRBJ1-2 | - | TRBV7-2 | -
CASSQGRGTSTDTQYF | TGTGCCAGCAGCCAAGGACGGGGTACTAGCACAGATACGCAGTATTTT | TRBJ2-3 | - | TRBV14 | few
CASSPHSGGREQYF | TGTGCCAGCAGCCCTCATTCAGGGGGGCGCGAGCAGTACTTC | TRBJ2-7 | - | TRBV28 | -
CASSRGQGRNTGELFF | TGTGCCAGCAGCCGAGGACAGGGGAGGAACACCGGGGAGCTGTTTTTT | TRBJ2-2 | TRBD1 | TRBV11-2 | -
CASSELAGANVLTF | TGTGCCAGCAGTGAGCTTGCTGGGGCCAACGTCCTGACTTTC | TRBJ2-6 | - | TRBV25-1 | -
CASSSHGGLNEQFF | TGTGCCAGCAGCTCCCACGGGGGCCTCAATGAGCAGTTCTTC | TRBJ2-1 | - | TRBV7-6 | few
CASSFADRGVSALHF | TGTGCCAGCAGCTTTGCGGACAGGGGGGTCTCGGCCCTCCACTTT | TRBJ1-6 | TRBD1 | TRBV7-8 | many
CATSRDPGGMYNEQFF | TGTGCCACCAGCAGAGATCCCGGCGGGATGTACAATGAGCAGTTCTTC | TRBJ2-1 | - | TRBV15 | -
CASSQKPGPGYTF | TGTGCCAGCAGCCAAAAACCAGGACCTGGCTACACCTTC | TRBJ1-2 | - | TRBV14 | many
CASSLGQGDYEQYF | TGTGCCAGCAGCTTGGGACAGGGGGACTACGAGCAGTACTTC | TRBJ2-7 | TRBD1 | TRBV5-5 | many